The table lists the clone carrying this TCR beta chain with a few counts. Its antigen is as yet unknown. Trimming shortened V by 5 bases and J by 0 bases, and 11 bases separated the two germline ends. The V gene's germline CDR1 is SGHAT and CDR2 FQNNGV. The CDR3 extends over 15 amino acids. These data are taken from a study of beta chain features in type 1 diabetes. Study-wide results and limits: TCRB CDR3s were moderately but significantly shorter in Type 1 diabetes patients in all four CD4+ subsets.

Sequencing targeted expressed TCRB transcripts, as all isolated RNA had been reverse transcribed. Using immunoSEQ multiplex PCR, the repertoire was profiled, and TCRdb retains in-frame clones only, with some absent. The sample has about 150,000 clones, 8.5% to 14% seen once. The sequencing input was central memory CD4+ T cells from blood. The source is a man younger than 30 in good health. The rearrangement uses TRBV11-2 and TRBJ2-1; D remains ambiguous. The CDR3: CASSLNSLSYNEQFF. The DNA of the CDR3 is TGTGCCAGCAGCCTAAATAGCCTCTCCTACAATGAGCAGTTCTTC.